Sequencing of this TCR beta chain was carried out in a study of blood T cell repertoires in COVID-19. In the study overall: Some COVID-19 samples were acute and others convalescent; all came from the United States, Italy and Spain. Nucleic acid was either cDNA or gDNA, and it came from T cells, B-cell-depleted T cells, or PBMCs.

The CDR3 contains 17 residues. CDR1 and CDR2 (germline): MNHEY, SVGEGT. The V and J ends lost 6 bases and 7 bases, in that order; junction bases with no gene match: 18. How the authors handled the data: Reference gene primer amplification gave estimated nucleated cell counts. Sequencing was performed with immunoSEQ multiplex PCR; in TCRdb, only in-frame clones are kept and a portion is missing. D and trimming were read from the DNA, whereas the V and J calls and clone size are those reported in that table. The sample lists approximately 31,000 clones; approximately 93% were seen once. The sequenced sample consisted of peripheral blood. The TCR was taken from a man aged 55 to 70 with acute or convalescent COVID-19. This chain links TRBV6-2 or TRBV6-3 with TRBJ2-1; 7 bases agree with TRBD2. In DNA form, the CDR3 reads TGTGCCAGCAGCACGCAAACGGGCGGGAGAGTGAAGAATGAGCAGTTCTTC. It is translated as CASSTQTGGRVKNEQFF.